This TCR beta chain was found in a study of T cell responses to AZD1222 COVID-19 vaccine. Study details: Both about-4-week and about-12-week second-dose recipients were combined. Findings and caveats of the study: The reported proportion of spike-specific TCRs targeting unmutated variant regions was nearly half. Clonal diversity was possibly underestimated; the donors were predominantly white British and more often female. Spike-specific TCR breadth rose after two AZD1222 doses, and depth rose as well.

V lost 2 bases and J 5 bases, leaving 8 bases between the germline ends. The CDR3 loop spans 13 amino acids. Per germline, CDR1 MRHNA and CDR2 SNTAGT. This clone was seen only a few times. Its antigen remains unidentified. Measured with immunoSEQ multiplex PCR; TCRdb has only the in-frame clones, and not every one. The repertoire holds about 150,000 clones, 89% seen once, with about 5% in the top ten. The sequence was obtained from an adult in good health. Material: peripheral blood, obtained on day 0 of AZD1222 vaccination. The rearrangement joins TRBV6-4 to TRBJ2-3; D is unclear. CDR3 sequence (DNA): TGTGCCAGCAGTGACGGAACGCTAGATACGCAGTATTTT. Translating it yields CASSDGTLDTQYF.